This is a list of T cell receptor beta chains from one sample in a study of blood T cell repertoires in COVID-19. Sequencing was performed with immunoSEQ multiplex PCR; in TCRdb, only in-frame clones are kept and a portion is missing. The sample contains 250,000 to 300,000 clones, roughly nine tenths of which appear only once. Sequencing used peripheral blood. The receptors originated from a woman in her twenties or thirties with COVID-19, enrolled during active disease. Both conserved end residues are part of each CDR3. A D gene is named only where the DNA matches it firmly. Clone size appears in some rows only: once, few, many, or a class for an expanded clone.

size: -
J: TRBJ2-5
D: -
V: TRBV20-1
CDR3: CSASWTRQETQYF
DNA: TGCAGTGCTAGTTGGACACGACAAGAGACCCAGTACTTC

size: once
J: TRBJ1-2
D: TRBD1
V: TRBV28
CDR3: CASSTTGGEDYGYTF
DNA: TGTGCCAGCAGTACCACAGGGGGCGAGGACTATGGCTACACCTTC

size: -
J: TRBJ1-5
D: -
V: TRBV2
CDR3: CASGQISNQPQHF
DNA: TGTGCCAGCGGACAGATTAGCAATCAGCCCCAGCATTTT

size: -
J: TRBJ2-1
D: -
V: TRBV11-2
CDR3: CASSSWSSGNSNEQFF
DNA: TGTGCCAGCAGCTCTTGGAGTTCGGGGAACTCCAATGAGCAGTTCTTC

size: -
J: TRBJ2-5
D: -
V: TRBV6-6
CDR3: CASSYGLGGYQETQYF
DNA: TGTGCCAGCAGTTACGGACTTGGGGGGTACCAAGAGACCCAGTACTTC

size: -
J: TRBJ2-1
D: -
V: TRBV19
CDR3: CASSIDGEQFF
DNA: TGTGCCAGTAGTATAGACGGTGAGCAGTTCTTC

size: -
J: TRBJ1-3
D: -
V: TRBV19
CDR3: CASSFGAGNTIYF
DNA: TGTGCCAGTAGTTTCGGGGCTGGAAACACCATATATTTT

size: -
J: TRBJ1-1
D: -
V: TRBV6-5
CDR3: CASSYGGTEAFF
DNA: TGTGCCAGCAGTTACGGGGGGACTGAAGCTTTCTTT

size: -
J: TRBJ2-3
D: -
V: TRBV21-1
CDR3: CASSKCTSGGTDTQYF
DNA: TGTGCCAGCAGCAAATGTACTAGCGGGGGAACAGATACGCAGTATTTT

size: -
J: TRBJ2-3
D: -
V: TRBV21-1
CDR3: CASTPGDTQYF
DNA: TGTGCCAGCACCCCGGGGGATACGCAGTATTTT

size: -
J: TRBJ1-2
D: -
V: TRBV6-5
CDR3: CASSTTNYGYTF
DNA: TGTGCCAGCAGCACAACAAACTATGGCTACACCTTC

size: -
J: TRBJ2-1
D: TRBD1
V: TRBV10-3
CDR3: CAISESSQGAYEQFF
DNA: TGTGCCATCAGTGAGTCAAGTCAGGGGGCCTATGAGCAGTTCTTC

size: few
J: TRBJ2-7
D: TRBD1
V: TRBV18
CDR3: CASSPGTGVLYEQYF
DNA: TGTGCCAGCTCACCAGGGACAGGGGTTCTCTACGAGCAGTACTTC

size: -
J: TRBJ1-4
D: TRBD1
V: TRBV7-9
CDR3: CASRRQGGEKLFF
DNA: TGTGCCAGCAGGCGACAGGGTGGCGAAAAACTGTTTTTT

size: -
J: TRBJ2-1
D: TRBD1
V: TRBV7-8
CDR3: CASSPEGARVHEQFF
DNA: TGTGCCAGCAGCCCTGAGGGGGCTCGAGTTCATGAGCAGTTCTTC

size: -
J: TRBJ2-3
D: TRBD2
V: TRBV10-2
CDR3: CASSELAGYTDTQYF
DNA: TGCGCCAGCAGTGAACTAGCGGGGTACACAGATACGCAGTATTTT

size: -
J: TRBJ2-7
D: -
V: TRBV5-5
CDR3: CASSLARGSSYEQYF
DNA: TGTGCCAGCAGCTTGGCGAGGGGGAGCTCCTACGAGCAGTACTTC

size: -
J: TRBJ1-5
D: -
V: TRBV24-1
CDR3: CATSDLGAGQPQHF
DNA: TGTGCCACCAGTGATTTAGGGGCGGGACAGCCCCAGCATTTT

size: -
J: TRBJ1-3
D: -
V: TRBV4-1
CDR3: CASSQVTGSGNTIYF
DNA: TGCGCCAGCAGCCAAGTAACGGGGTCCGGAAACACCATATATTTT

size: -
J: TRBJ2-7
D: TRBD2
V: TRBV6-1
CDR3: CASSEPRGVREQYF
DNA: TGTGCCAGCAGTGAGCCCCGGGGGGTTAGGGAGCAGTACTTC

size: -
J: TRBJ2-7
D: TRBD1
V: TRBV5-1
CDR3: CASSLGTANYEQYF
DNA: TGCGCCAGCAGCTTAGGGACAGCCAATTACGAGCAGTACTTC

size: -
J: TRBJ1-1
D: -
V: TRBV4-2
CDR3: CASSQEQDWDTEAFF
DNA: TGTGCCAGCAGCCAAGAACAGGATTGGGACACTGAAGCTTTCTTT

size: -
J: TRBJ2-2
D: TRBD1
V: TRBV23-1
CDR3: CASSQCPGQGVTGELFF
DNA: TGCGCCAGCAGTCAATGTCCGGGACAGGGGGTTACCGGGGAGCTGTTTTTT

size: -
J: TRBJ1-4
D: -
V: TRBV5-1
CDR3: CASSLTGPVLNEKLFF
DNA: TGCGCCAGCAGCTTGACAGGACCCGTTTTAAATGAAAAACTGTTTTTT

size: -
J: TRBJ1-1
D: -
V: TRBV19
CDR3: CASKNRAGTEAFF
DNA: TGTGCCAGTAAAAACAGGGCTGGGACTGAAGCTTTCTTT

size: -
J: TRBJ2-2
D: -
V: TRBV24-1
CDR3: CATSDFTGTGELFF
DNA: TGTGCCACCAGTGATTTTACGGGGACCGGGGAGCTGTTTTTT

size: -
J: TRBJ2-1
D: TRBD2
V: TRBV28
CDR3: CASKGSLRGNEQFF
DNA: TGTGCCAGCAAGGGGTCGCTGCGGGGGAATGAGCAGTTCTTC

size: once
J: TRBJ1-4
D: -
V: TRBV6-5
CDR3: CASSYSIRGGEKLFF
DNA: TGTGCCAGCAGTTACTCGATCCGAGGGGGTGAAAAACTGTTTTTT

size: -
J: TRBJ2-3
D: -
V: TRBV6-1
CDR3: CASSGGHGRATGGTQYF
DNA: TGTGCCAGCAGTGGTGGGCATGGCAGGGCCACCGGGGGAACGCAGTATTTT

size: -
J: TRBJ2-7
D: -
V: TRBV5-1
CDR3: CASSLLQGSEQYF
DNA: TGCGCCAGCAGCCTCTTACAGGGTAGCGAGCAGTACTTC

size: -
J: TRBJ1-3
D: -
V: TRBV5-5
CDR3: CASSLAPQVQNTIYF
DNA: TGTGCCAGCAGCTTGGCCCCACAGGTTCAAAACACCATATATTTT

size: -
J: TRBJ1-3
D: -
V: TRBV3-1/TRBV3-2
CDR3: CASSQVSENTIYF
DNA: TGTGCCAGCAGCCAAGTGTCAGAAAACACCATATATTTT

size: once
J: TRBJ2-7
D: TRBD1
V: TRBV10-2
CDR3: CASRTGASYEQYF
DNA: TGCGCCAGCCGGACAGGGGCTTCCTACGAGCAGTACTTC

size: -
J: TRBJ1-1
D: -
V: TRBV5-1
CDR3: CASSLRQDEAFF
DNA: TGCGCCAGCAGCTTGAGGCAGGATGAAGCTTTCTTT

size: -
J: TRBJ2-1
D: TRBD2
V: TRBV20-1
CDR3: CSASPQPSGAYNEQFF
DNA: TGCAGTGCTAGTCCCCAACCCAGCGGGGCTTACAATGAGCAGTTCTTC

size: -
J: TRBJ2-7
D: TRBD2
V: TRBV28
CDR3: CASSPQTSGGSSYEQYF
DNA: TGTGCCAGCAGCCCCCAGACTAGCGGGGGGTCTTCCTACGAGCAGTACTTC

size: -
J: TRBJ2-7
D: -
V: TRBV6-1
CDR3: CASSEVGVGYEQYF
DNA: TGTGCCAGCAGTGAAGTAGGGGTGGGCTACGAGCAGTACTTC

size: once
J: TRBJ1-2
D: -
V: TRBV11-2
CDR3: CASSLQGPGGIFYGYTF
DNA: TGTGCCAGCAGCTTACAAGGTCCCGGGGGGATTTTCTATGGCTACACCTTC

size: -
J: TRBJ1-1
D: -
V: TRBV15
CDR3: CATSRVVSNTEAFF
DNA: TGTGCCACCAGCAGAGTCGTCTCGAACACTGAAGCTTTCTTT

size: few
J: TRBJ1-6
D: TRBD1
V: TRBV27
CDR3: CASSHTGGVSPLHF
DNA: TGTGCCAGCAGTCACACAGGGGGTGTTTCACCCCTCCACTTT

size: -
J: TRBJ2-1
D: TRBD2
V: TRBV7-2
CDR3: CASSLLAGDHEQFF
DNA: TGTGCCAGCAGCTTACTAGCGGGGGACCATGAGCAGTTCTTC

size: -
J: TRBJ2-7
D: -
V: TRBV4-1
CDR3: CASSQGQEGVAYEQYF
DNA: TGCGCCAGCAGCCAGGGGCAGGAAGGGGTCGCCTACGAGCAGTACTTC

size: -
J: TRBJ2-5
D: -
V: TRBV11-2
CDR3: CASSSGARNF
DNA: TGTGCCAGCAGCTCTGGGGCCAGGAACTTC

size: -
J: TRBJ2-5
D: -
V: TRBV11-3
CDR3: CASSIGTLGTQYF
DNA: TGTGCCAGCAGCATCGGGACTCTCGGGACCCAGTACTTC

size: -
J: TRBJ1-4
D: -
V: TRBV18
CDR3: CASSPLTGLTSNEKLFF
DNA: TGTGCCAGCTCACCACTTACTGGACTGACTTCTAATGAAAAACTGTTTTTT

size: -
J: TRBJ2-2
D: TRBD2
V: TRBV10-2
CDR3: CASSVQTRGLAGLKNTGELFF
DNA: TGCGCCAGCAGTGTCCAGACGAGGGGACTAGCGGGCCTTAAGAACACCGGGGAGCTGTTTTTT

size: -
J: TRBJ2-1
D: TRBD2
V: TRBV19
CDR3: CASSTRRRGAYNEQFF
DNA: TGTGCCAGTAGTACCCGGAGGCGGGGGGCCTACAATGAGCAGTTCTTC

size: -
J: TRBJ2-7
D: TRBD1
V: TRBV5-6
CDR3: CASSWDRAPYEQYF
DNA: TGTGCCAGCAGCTGGGACAGGGCGCCCTACGAGCAGTACTTC

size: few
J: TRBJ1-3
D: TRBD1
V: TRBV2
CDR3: CAGQGLPGNTIYF
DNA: TGTGCCGGACAGGGGTTACCTGGAAACACCATATATTTT

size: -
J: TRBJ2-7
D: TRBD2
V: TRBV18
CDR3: CASSSGVAFEQYF
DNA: TGTGCCAGCTCAAGCGGGGTAGCTTTCGAGCAGTACTTC

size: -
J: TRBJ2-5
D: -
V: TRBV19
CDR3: CASSIRGTNQETQYF
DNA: TGTGCCAGTAGTATAAGGGGGACAAATCAAGAGACCCAGTACTTC

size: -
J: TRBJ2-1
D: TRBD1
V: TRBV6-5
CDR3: CASSPGTGDEQFF
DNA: TGTGCCAGCAGTCCCGGGACAGGCGATGAGCAGTTCTTC

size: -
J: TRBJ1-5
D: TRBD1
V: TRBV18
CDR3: CASSPRDRDGQPQHF
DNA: TGTGCCAGCTCACCTAGGGACAGAGATGGCCAGCCCCAGCATTTT

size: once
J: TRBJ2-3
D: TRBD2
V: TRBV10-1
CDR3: CASISGSVTDTQYF
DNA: TGCGCCAGCATTAGCGGGTCCGTCACAGATACGCAGTATTTT

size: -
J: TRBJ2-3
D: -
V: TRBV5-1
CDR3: CASSSHLEPTDTQYF
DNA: TGCGCCAGCAGCTCCCACCTGGAGCCCACAGATACGCAGTATTTT

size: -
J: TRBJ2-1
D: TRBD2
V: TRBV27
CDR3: CASSFSGGGWEQFF
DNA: TGTGCCAGCAGTTTTTCGGGGGGAGGCTGGGAGCAGTTCTTC

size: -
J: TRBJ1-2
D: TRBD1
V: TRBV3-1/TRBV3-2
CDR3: CASSQVGQGYGYTF
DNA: TGTGCCAGCAGCCAAGTGGGACAGGGTTATGGCTACACCTTC

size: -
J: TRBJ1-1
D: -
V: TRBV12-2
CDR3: CASRDRQGGRPEAFF
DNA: TGTGCAAGTCGCGACCGACAGGGAGGTCGACCTGAAGCTTTCTTT

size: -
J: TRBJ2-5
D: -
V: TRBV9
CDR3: CASSVGNREETQYF
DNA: TGTGCCAGCAGCGTAGGTAACAGGGAAGAGACCCAGTACTTC

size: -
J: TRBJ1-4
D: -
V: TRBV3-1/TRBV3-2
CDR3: CASSQGQGTNEKLFF
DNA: TGTGCCAGCAGCCAGGGGCAGGGAACTAATGAAAAACTGTTTTTT